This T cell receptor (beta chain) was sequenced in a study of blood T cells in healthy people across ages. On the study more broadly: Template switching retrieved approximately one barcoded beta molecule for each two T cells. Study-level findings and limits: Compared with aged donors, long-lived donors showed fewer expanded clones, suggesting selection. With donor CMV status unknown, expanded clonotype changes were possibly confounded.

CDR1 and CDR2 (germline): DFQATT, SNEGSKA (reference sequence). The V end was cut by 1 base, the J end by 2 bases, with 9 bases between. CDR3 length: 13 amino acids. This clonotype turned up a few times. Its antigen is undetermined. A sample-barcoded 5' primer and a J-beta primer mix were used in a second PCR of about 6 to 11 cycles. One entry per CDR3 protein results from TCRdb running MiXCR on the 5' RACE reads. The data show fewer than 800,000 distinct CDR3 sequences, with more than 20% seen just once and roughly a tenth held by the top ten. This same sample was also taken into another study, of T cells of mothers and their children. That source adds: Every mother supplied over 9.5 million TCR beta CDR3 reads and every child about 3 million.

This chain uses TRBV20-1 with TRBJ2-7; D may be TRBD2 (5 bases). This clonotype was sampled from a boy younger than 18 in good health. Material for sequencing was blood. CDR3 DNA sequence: TGCAGTGCTAGAGGAGGGCCAGCCTACGAGCAGTACTTC. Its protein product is CSARGGPAYEQYF.